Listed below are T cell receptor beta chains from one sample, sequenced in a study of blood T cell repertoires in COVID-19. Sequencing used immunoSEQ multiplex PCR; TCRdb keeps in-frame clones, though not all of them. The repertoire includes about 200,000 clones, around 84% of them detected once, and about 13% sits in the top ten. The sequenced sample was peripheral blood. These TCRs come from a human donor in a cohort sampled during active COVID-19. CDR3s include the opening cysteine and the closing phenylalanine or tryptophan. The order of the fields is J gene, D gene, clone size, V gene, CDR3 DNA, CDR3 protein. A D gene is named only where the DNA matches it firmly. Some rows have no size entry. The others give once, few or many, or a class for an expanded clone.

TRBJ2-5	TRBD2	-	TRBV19	TGTGCCAGTAGTCCCGGACTAGCGGGATACCAAGAGACCCAGTACTTC	CASSPGLAGYQETQYF
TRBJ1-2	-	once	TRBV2	TGTGCCAGCAGTGAACAGGGGAAGTTTTATGGCTACACCTTC	CASSEQGKFYGYTF
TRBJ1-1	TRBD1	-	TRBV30	TGTGCCTGGAGTGTACCGACAGGGGCGGCTTTCTTT	CAWSVPTGAAFF
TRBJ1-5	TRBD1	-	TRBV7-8	TGTGCCAGCATCCCACTACGGACAGGGCGCAATCAGCCCCAGCATTTT	CASIPLRTGRNQPQHF
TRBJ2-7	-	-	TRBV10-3	TGTGCCATCAGGCCTTCCACAAGCTCCTACGAGCAGTACTTC	CAIRPSTSSYEQYF
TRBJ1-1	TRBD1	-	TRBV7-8	TGTGCCAGCAGCTCCCAGGGGGGAGGCACTGAAGCTTTCTTT	CASSSQGGGTEAFF
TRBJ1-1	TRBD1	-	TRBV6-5	TGTGCCAGCAGTTACCGGACAGGGGAAACTGAAGCTTTCTTT	CASSYRTGETEAFF
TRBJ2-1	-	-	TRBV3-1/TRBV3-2	TGTGCCAGCAGCCTTCGGACTACTCTCTCCTACAATGAGCAGTTCTTC	CASSLRTTLSYNEQFF
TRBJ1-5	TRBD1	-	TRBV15	TGTGCCACCAGCAGCGGGACAGGGTGGAATCAGCCCCAGCATTTT	CATSSGTGWNQPQHF
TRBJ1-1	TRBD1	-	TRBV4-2	TGTGCCAGCAGCCAAGAAGGACAGGGACTGAACACTGAAGCTTTCTTT	CASSQEGQGLNTEAFF
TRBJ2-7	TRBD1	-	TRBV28	TGTGCCAGCAGTTTTAGGGACAGGGGGCTGGAGCAGTACTTC	CASSFRDRGLEQYF